There are many counts of the clone carrying this T cell receptor beta chain. As yet, its antigen is unknown. The CDR3 has 14 residues. The ends were cut back, 4 bases at V and 5 bases at J, with 15 bases in the middle. CDR1 and CDR2 from the germline V gene are SGHKS and YYEKEE (reference sequence). The data were obtained in a study of CD8 T cells in ankylosing spondylitis. Findings of the study overall: Disease-associated clones were CD8+ and fairly uncommon in peripheral blood. Earlier authors reported some of these motif variants in reactive arthritis synovial fluid and blood. A motif of 8 or 9 highly homologous TCR beta variants was seen as apparently characteristic of ankylosing spondylitis blood. Disease-linked clones reportedly showed significant enrichment in matched ankylosing spondylitis synovial fluid.

5'-RACE, quantitative and with molecular barcodes, yielded the TCR beta libraries. Using its own MiXCR run on the 5' RACE reads, TCRdb lists one record per CDR3 protein. Found here are about 800,000 distinct CDR3 sequences, roughly 10% of them singletons; the top ten hold roughly 0.51%. The sequence came from a male donor with ankylosing spondylitis. Sequencing input: blood, either unsorted or a sorted T cell fraction (not recorded which). The chain joins TRBV5-5 to TRBJ2-5; D gene ambiguous. CDR3 coding DNA: TGTGCCAGCAGCGGTGACCTTGTCAGGGAGACCCAGTACTTC. It translates to CASSGDLVRETQYF.